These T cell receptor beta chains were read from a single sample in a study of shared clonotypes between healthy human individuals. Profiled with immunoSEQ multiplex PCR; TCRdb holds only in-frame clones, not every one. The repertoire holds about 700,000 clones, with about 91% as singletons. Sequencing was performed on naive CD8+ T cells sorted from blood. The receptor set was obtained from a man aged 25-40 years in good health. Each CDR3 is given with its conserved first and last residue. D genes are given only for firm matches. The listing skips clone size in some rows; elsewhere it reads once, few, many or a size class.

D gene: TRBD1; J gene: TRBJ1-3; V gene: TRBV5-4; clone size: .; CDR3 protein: CASSLLEVDRGLDTIYF; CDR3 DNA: TGTGCCAGCAGCTTGCTGGAGGTTGACAGGGGGCTGGACACCATATATTTT
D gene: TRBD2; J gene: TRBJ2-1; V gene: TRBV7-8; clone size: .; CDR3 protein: CASSTKTSGSNNEQFF; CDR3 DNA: TGTGCCAGCAGTACCAAGACTAGCGGGAGTAACAATGAGCAGTTCTTC
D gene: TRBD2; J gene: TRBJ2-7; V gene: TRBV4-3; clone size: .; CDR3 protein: CASSQAALAGNYEQYF; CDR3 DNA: TGCGCCAGCAGCCAAGCGGCGCTAGCGGGAAACTACGAGCAGTACTTC
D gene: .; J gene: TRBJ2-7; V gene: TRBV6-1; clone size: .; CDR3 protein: CASSIYTNYEQYF; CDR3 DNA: TGTGCCAGCAGCATTTATACAAACTACGAGCAGTACTTC
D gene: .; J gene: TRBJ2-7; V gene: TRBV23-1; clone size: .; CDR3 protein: CASSLRRDCFYEQYF; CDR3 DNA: TGCGCCAGCAGTCTTCGCCGGGACTGCTTCTACGAGCAGTACTTC
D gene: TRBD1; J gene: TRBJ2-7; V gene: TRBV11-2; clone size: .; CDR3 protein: CASSLDPSGGGYEQYF; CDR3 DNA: TGTGCCAGCAGCTTAGATCCATCAGGGGGCGGTTACGAGCAGTACTTC
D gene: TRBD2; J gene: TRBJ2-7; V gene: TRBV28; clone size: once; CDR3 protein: CASSTIVGASGSHEQYF; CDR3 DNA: TGTGCCAGCAGTACCATTGTGGGGGCTAGCGGGAGTCACGAGCAGTACTTC
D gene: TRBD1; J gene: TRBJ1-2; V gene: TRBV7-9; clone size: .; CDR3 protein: CASSSTGQKSSYTF; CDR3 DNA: TGTGCCAGCAGCTCCACGGGACAGAAGTCCAGCTACACCTTC
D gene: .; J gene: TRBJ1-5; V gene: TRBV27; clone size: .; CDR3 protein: CASSMGVGQPQHF; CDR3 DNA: TGTGCCAGCAGCATGGGGGTAGGGCAGCCCCAGCATTTT
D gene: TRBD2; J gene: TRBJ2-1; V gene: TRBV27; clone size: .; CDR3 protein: CASSPSWGRAHNEQFF; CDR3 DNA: TGTGCCAGCAGTCCCTCCTGGGGGAGGGCGCACAATGAGCAGTTCTTC
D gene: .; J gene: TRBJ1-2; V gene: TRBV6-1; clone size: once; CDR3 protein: CASRGAPVPYTF; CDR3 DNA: TGTGCCAGCAGGGGGGCTCCGGTTCCCTACACCTTC
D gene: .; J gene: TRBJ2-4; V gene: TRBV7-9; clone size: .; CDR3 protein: CASSPLAKNIQYF; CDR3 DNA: TGTGCCAGCAGCCCGTTAGCCAAAAACATTCAGTACTTC
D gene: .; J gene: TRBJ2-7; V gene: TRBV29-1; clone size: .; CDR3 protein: CSVGGGTYEQYF; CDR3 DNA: TGCAGCGTTGGAGGGGGAACCTACGAGCAGTACTTC
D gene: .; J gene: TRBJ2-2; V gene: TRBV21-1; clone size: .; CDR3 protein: CASSSGLRTGELFF; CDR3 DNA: TGTGCCAGCAGCAGCGGTTTGAGAACCGGGGAGCTGTTTTTT
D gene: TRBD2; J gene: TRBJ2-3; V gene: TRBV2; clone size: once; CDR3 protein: CASSAGGTGTDTQYF; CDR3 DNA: TGTGCCAGCAGCGCCGGGGGGACGGGCACAGATACGCAGTATTTT
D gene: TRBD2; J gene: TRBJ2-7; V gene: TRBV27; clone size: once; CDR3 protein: CASSLGLAGDYEQYF; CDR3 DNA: TGTGCCAGCAGTTTAGGGCTAGCGGGAGATTACGAGCAGTACTTC
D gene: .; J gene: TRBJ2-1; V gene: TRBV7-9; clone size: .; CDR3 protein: CASSLGDLKQFF; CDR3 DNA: TGTGCCAGCAGCTTAGGAGATCTTAAGCAGTTCTTC
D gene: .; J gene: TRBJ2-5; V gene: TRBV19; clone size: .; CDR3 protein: CASSIQGWKETQYF; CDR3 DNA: TGTGCCAGTAGTATTCAGGGGTGGAAAGAGACCCAGTACTTC
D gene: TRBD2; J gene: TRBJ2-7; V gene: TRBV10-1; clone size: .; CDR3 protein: CASSELAGGPHEQYF; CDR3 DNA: TGCGCCAGCAGTGAGTTGGCGGGAGGGCCCCACGAGCAGTACTTC
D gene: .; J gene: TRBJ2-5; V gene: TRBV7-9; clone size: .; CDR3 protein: CASSTDWETQYF; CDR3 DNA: TGTGCCAGCAGTACTGATTGGGAGACCCAGTACTTC
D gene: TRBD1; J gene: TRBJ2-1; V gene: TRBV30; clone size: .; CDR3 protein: CAWSTGTGNYNEQFF; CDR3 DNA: TGTGCCTGGAGTACCGGGACAGGGAATTACAATGAGCAGTTCTTC
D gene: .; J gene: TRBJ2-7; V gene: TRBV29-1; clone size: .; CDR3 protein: CSVVSGDRYEQYF; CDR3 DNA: TGCAGCGTTGTGTCGGGGGATCGCTACGAGCAGTACTTC
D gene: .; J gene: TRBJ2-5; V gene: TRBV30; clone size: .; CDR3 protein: CAWSVKGEETQYF; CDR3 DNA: TGTGCCTGGAGTGTTAAGGGGGAAGAGACCCAGTACTTC
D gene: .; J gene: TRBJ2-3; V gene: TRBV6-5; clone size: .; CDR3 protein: CASSSSADTQYF; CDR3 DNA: TGTGCCAGCAGTTCTTCCGCAGATACGCAGTATTTT
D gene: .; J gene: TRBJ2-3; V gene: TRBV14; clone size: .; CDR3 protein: CASSQVDGSMTDTQYF; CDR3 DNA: TGTGCCAGCAGCCAAGTGGACGGGAGTATGACAGATACGCAGTATTTT
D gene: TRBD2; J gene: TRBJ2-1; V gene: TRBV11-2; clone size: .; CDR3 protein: CASSLSLAGGGSYNEQFF; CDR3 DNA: TGTGCCAGCAGCTTATCCCTAGCGGGAGGGGGGTCCTACAATGAGCAGTTCTTC
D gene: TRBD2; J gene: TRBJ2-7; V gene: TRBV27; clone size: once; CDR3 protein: CASSPIAGGPKLYEQYF; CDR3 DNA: TGTGCCAGCAGTCCAATAGCGGGAGGGCCAAAGTTGTACGAGCAGTACTTC
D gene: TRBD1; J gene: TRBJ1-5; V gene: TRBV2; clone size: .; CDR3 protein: CASSLGQGNQPQHF; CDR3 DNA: TGTGCCAGCAGTTTAGGACAGGGAAATCAGCCCCAGCATTTT
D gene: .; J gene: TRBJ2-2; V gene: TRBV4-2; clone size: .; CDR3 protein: CASSQDLIAAGELFF; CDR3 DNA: TGTGCCAGCAGCCAAGATCTAATTGCGGCCGGGGAGCTGTTTTTT
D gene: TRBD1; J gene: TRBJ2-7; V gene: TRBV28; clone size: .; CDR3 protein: CATYTGTGLYEQYF; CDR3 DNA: TGTGCCACTTACACCGGGACAGGGTTGTACGAGCAGTACTTC
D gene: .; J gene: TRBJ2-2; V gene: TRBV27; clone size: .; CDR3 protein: CASSFSRGTGELFF; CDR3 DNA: TGTGCCAGCAGTTTCTCACGAGGCACCGGGGAGCTGTTTTTT
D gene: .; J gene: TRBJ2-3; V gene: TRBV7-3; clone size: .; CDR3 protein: CASSRGTSSTDTQYF; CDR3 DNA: TGTGCCAGCAGCCGTGGGACATCTAGCACAGATACGCAGTATTTT
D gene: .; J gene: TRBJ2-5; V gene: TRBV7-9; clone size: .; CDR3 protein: CASSPTPGLIQETQYF; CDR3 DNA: TGTGCCAGCAGCCCAACGCCGGGACTGATCCAAGAGACCCAGTACTTC
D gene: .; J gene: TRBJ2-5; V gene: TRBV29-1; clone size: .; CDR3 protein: CSFPSGIEETQYF; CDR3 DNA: TGCAGCTTTCCCTCAGGGATCGAAGAGACCCAGTACTTC
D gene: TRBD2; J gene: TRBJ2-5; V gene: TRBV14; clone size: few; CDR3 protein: CASSQNLAIAGASGWETQYF; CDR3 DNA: TGTGCCAGCAGCCAGAACCTCGCCATAGCGGGAGCGAGCGGTTGGGAGACCCAGTACTTC
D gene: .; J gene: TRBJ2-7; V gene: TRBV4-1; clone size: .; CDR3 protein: CASSQRPPGGLSDEQYF; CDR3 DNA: TGCGCCAGCAGCCAAAGGCCCCCGGGGGGCCTATCGGACGAGCAGTACTTC
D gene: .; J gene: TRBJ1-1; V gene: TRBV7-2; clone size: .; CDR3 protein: CASSLVKTASTEAFF; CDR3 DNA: TGTGCCAGCAGCTTAGTAAAGACTGCCAGCACTGAAGCTTTCTTT
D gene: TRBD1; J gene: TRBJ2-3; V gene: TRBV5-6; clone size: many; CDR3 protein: CASSSGTDTSTDTQYF; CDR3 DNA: TGTGCCAGCAGCTCGGGGACAGACACTAGCACAGATACGCAGTATTTT
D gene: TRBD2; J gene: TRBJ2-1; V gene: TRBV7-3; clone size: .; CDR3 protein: CASSSPAGGPVNEQFF; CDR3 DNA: TGTGCCAGCAGCTCCCCCGCGGGAGGGCCGGTGAATGAGCAGTTCTTC
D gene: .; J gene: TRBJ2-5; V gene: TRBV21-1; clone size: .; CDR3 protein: CASSPGGWETQYF; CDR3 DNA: TGTGCCAGCAGTCCAGGAGGGTGGGAGACCCAGTACTTC
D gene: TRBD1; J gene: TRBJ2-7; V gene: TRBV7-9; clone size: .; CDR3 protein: CASSMTDRAYEQYF; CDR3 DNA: TGTGCCAGCAGCATGACAGACAGGGCCTACGAGCAGTACTTC
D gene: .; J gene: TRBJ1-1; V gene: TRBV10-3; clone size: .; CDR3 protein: CAISESRQQGTEAFF; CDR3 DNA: TGTGCCATCAGTGAGTCGCGCCAGCAAGGGACTGAAGCTTTCTTT
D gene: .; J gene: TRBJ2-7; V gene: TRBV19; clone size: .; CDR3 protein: CASSIQGSSYEQYF; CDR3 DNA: TGTGCCAGTAGTATTCAAGGGAGCTCCTACGAGCAGTACTTC
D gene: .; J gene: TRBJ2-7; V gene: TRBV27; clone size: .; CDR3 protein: CASSLGVGVSYEQYF; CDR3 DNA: TGTGCCAGCAGTTTAGGCGTAGGGGTCTCCTACGAGCAGTACTTC
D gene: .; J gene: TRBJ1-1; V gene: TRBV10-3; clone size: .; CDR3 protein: CAISESVGRRNTEAFF; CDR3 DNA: TGTGCCATCAGTGAGTCGGTCGGACGAAGGAACACTGAAGCTTTCTTT